This T cell receptor (beta chain) appears in the sequencing data of a study of beta chain features in type 1 diabetes. This clone was detected a few times. Investigators reverse transcribed all isolated RNA, so they sequenced expressed TCRB transcripts. Using immunoSEQ multiplex PCR, the repertoire was profiled, and TCRdb retains in-frame clones only, with some absent. Found here are 850,000 to 900,000 clones, roughly 16% of them singletons; the top ten hold 0.02% to 0.03%. V shed 4 bases and J shed 7 bases, with 14 bases lying between them. Germline CDR1 MNHEY, CDR2 SVGAGI. CDR3 length equals 14 residues.

The chain uses TRBV6-5 and TRBJ1-5, with a weak D call TRBD1 (6 bases). This TCR was sampled from a young woman in good health. What was sequenced was naive CD4+ T cells from blood. CDR3 loop: CASSSYRADQPQHF. Here the CDR3 DNA reads TGTGCCAGCAGTTCCTACAGGGCAGACCAGCCCCAGCATTTT.